This passage covers 9 T cell receptor beta chains from one sample sequenced in a study of shared clonotypes between healthy human individuals. Method: immunoSEQ multiplex PCR; TCRdb's copy keeps in-frame clones and lacks some. This sample carries over a million clones, around 82% of them seen once, and the ten largest clones take roughly 0.65%. Sequenced input: memory CD4+ T cells from PBMCs. The subset was: CD45RA-negative fraction. Receptor source: a man between 18 and 29 years old in good health. Some clones in this sample may be carry-over from other donors' samples.

Notes on this clone: A far more abundant clone sits one base away, making this likely a read error. The chain employs TRBV30 and TRBJ1-1, with 7 bases lining up with TRBD1. CDR1 GTSNPN and CDR2 SVGIG come from the germline V gene (reference sequence). The CDR3 extends over 13 amino acids. In DNA, the CDR3 is TGTACCTGGAGCGACAGGGCCTACACTGAAGCTTTCTTT. The encoded protein is CTWSDRAYTEAFF.

There are many counts of this clone. The J gene is TRBJ1-2, the V gene TRBV6-6; TRBD1 is a possible D gene (6 bases). The CDR3 has 11 residues. Germline CDR1 MNHNY, CDR2 SVGAGI (reference sequence). Trimming pared 6 bases from V and 7 bases from J, leaving 9 bases between. The CDR3 DNA is TGTGCCAGCAGCCCAGGGGTTGGCTACACCTTC. The encoded protein is CASSPGVGYTF.

As concerns this clone: A much larger clone is a single base away; this may be a read error. Here the CDR3 DNA reads TGCAACGTTGAAGTAGCGGGGCAGCGGCAGTATTTT. Amino acids: CNVEVAGQRQYF. This rearrangement joins TRBV29-1 to TRBJ2-3; 8 bases are a match to TRBD2. Germline lookup yields CDR1 SQVTM and CDR2 ANQGSEA. CDR3 length equals 12 residues.

The chain links TRBV7-2 to TRBJ2-3; 11 bases fit TRBD2. Germline-derived CDR1 and CDR2 are SGHTA and FQGNSA. Trimming removed 5 bases from V and 1 base from J; junction bases left unmatched: 11. The CDR3 length is 18 residues. The CDR3 here is CASSALAGGLGGTDTQYF. The CDR3 DNA sequence: TGTGCCAGCAGCGCGTTAGCGGGAGGGCTAGGCGGCACAGATACGCAGTATTTT. Based on the CDR3 plus reference TRBV7-2 and TRBJ2-3, the full variable domain is GAGVSQSPSNKVTEKGKDVELRCDPISGHTALYWYRQSLGQGLEFLIYFQGNSAPDKSGLPSDRFSAERTGGSVSTLTIQRTQQEDSAVYLCASSALAGGLGGTDTQYFGPGTRLTVL.

This chain links TRBV14 with TRBJ2-1; the match to TRBD2 covers 13 bases. The CDR3 has 18 amino acids. Unmatched junction bases numbered 12, after V lost 1 base and J lost 9 bases. Germline lookup yields CDR1 SGHDN and CDR2 FVKESK. The CDR3, as DNA: TGTGCCAGCAGCCAAGCGGGCGGACTAGCGGGAGTGCGGGGTGAGCAGTTCTTC. As protein: CASSQAGGLAGVRGEQFF. The full variable domain, with the rest looked up from reference TRBV14 and TRBJ2-1, is EAGVTQFPSHSVIEKGQTVTLRCDPISGHDNLYWYRRVMGKEIKFLLHFVKESKQDESGMPNNRFLAERTGGTYSTLKVQPAELEDSGVYFCASSQAGGLAGVRGEQFFGPGTRLTVL.

The V call is TRBV5-4, the J call TRBJ1-1, with D perhaps TRBD1 (6 bases). The length of the CDR3 is 17 residues. Trimming left V 4 bases short and J 0 bases short, with 19 bases between. CDR1 is SGHNT, CDR2 YYREEE, per germline (reference sequence). In DNA form, the CDR3 reads TGTGCCAGCAGCCCTGGGGGGGGCCAGGGGATGAACACTGAAGCTTTCTTT. It yields the protein CASSPGGGQGMNTEAFF.

This clone has more than one count but fewer than ten. V gene TRBV5-6 combines with J gene TRBJ1-2; D not certain. V lost 0 bases and J 0 bases, leaving 9 bases between the germline ends. This CDR3 is built from 15 residues. The germline V gene has CDR1 SGHDT and CDR2 YYEEEE. The CDR3 loop reads CASSLGLQTNYGYTF. The CDR3 DNA is TGTGCCAGCAGCTTGGGACTACAAACTAACTATGGCTACACCTTC.

The rearrangement uses TRBV10-2 and TRBJ2-7, with 14 bases matching TRBD2. The CDR3 is made up of 17 amino acids. The V segment lost 4 bases and the J segment 6 bases; nucleotides outside the gene matches: 11. Germline CDR1 is WSHSY and CDR2 is SAAADI. CDR3 residues: CASSGGLAGARLVEQYF. DNA for the CDR3: TGCGCCAGCAGTGGGGGACTAGCGGGAGCCAGGCTTGTCGAGCAGTACTTC.

The chain uses TRBV5-1 and TRBJ2-7, with D unclear. CDR1 is SGHRS, CDR2 YFSETQ, per germline. The CDR3 loop spans 14 amino acids. V lost 2 bases and J 1 base, leaving 10 bases between the germline ends. The CDR3 sequence: CASSFNQASYEQYF. The CDR3 region has the DNA TGCGCCAGCAGCTTTAATCAGGCGTCCTACGAGCAGTACTTC.